This T cell receptor (beta chain) was captured by sequencing in a study of cytomegalovirus exposure and HLA in healthy donors. The PCR employed 60 Vbeta primers together with 13 Jbeta primers. The table came from immunoSEQ multiplex PCR; TCRdb's copy has only in-frame clones and leaves some out. The sample holds 100,000 or so clones, around 85% seen once. The count of this clone is one. The antigen remains undetermined. Study-level points and caveats: The authors later found most CMV-associated TCR beta chains appeared HLA-restricted.

This clonotype was sampled from a man between 25 and 39 years old in good health and CMV-seropositive. Sequencing input: PBMCs.

CDR3 region: CATGTPMNTEAFF. The CDR3 DNA reads as TGCGCCACCGGTACTCCGATGAACACTGAAGCTTTCTTT. The rearrangement uses TRBV4-1 and TRBJ1-1; D is uncertain. With 10 bases removed from V and 0 bases from J, the gap between germline ends came to 12 bases. CDR1 is MGHRA and CDR2 is YSYEKL in the germline V gene. The CDR3 consists of 13 residues.